The entry that follows covers one TCR beta chain sequence. CDR3 length: 14 amino acids. CDR1 and CDR2 from the germline V gene are SGHRS and YFSETQ. V was trimmed by 4 bases and J by 3 bases, leaving 13 bases between them. Sequencing used immunoSEQ multiplex PCR; TCRdb keeps in-frame clones, though not all of them. The data show approximately 40,000 clones, with about four fifths seen just once and 20% to 25% held by the top ten. This entry comes from a study of control samples from healthy donors and cancer patients. This chain connects TRBV5-1 to TRBJ2-5; maybe TRBD2 (5 bases). Sequencing input: PBMCs. This clonotype was obtained from a woman aged 60-75 years with lung cancer. In DNA form, the CDR3 reads TGCGCCAGCAGCCAGGACTCCGTCGAAGAGACCCAGTACTTC. Protein: CASSQDSVEETQYF.